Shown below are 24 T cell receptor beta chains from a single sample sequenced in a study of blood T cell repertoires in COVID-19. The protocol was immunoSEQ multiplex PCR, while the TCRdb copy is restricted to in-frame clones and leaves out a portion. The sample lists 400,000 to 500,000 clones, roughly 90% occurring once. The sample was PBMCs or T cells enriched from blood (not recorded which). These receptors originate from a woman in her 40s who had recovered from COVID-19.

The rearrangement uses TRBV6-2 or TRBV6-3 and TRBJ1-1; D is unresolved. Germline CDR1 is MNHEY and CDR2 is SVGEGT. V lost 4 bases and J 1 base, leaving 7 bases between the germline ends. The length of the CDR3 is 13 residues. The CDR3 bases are TGTGCCAGCAGTTTAGTTCCGAACACTGAAGCTTTCTTT. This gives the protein CASSLVPNTEAFF.

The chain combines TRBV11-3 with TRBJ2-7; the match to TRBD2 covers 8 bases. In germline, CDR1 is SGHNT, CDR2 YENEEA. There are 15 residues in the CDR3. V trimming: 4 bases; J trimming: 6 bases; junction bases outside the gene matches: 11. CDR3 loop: CASSSRGGLRGEQYF. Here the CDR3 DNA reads TGTGCCAGCAGCTCCCGGGGGGGGCTAAGAGGCGAGCAGTACTTC.

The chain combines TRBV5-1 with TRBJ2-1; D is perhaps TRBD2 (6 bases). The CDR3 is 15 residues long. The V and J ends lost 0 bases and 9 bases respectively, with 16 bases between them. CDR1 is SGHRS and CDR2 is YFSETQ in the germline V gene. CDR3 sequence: CASSLVVGSKGEQFF. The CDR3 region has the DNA TGCGCCAGCAGCTTGGTGGTCGGGAGTAAGGGTGAGCAGTTCTTC.

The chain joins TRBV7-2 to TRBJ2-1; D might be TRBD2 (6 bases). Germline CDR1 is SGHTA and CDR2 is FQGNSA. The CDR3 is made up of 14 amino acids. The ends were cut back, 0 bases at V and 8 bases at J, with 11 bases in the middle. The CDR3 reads CASSLAGGSDEQFF. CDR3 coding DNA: TGTGCCAGCAGCTTAGCGGGAGGTAGTGATGAGCAGTTCTTC.

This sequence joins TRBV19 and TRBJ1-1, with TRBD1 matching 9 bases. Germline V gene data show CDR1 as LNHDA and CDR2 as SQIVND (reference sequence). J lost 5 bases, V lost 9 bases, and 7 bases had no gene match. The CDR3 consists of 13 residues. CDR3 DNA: TGTGCCAGCACCGGGACAGGGCAAACTGAAGCTTTCTTT. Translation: CASTGTGQTEAFF.

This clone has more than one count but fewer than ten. Written as DNA, the CDR3 is TGTGCCAGCAGCCGCGTTCGGGGGGATGGGTATCAGCCCCAGCATTTT. Protein sequence: CASSRVRGDGYQPQHF. The chain carries TRBV6-2 or TRBV6-3 and TRBJ1-5; a weak D match, TRBD1 (5 bases). This CDR3 is built from 16 residues. V was clipped by 6 bases and J by 5 bases, with 20 bases between them. CDR1 and CDR2 (germline): MNHEY, SVGEGT.

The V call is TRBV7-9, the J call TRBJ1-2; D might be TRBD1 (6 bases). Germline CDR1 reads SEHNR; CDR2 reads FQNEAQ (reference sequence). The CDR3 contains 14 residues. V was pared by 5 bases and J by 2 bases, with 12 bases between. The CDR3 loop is CASSPTGVNYGYTF. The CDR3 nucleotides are TGTGCCAGCAGCCCGACAGGAGTCAACTATGGCTACACCTTC.

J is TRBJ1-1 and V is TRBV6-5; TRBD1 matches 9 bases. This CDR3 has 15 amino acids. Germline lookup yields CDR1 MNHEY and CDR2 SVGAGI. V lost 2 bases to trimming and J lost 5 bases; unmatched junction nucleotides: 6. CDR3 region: CASSYHGQGNTEAFF. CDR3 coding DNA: TGTGCCAGCAGTTACCATGGACAGGGGAATACTGAAGCTTTCTTT.

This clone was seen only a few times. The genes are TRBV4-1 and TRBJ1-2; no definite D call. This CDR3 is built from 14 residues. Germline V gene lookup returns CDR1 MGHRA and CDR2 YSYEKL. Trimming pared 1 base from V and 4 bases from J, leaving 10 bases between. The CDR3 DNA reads TGCGCCAGCAGCCAAGTAGCATCTTTCTATGGCTACACCTTC. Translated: CASSQVASFYGYTF.

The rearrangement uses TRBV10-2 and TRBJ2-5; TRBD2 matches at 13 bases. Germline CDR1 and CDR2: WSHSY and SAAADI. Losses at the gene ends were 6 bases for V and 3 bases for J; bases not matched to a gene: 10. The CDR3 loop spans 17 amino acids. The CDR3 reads CASRPGLAGFGEETQYF. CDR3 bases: TGCGCCAGCAGACCGGGACTAGCGGGATTCGGTGAAGAGACCCAGTACTTC.

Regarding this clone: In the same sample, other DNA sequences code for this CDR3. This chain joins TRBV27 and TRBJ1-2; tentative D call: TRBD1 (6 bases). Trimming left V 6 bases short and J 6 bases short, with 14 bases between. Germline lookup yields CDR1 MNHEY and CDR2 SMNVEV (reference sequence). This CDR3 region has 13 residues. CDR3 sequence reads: CASSLTGLDGYTF. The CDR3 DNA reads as TGTGCCAGCAGCCTCACAGGGTTGGATGGCTACACCTTC.

CDR3 sequence (DNA): TGTGCCAGCAGCCCGACAGGGATTAACTATGGCTACACCTTC. Translating gives CASSPTGINYGYTF. J is TRBJ1-2 and V is TRBV5-6; 7 nucleotides align to TRBD1. V shed 4 bases and J 1 base; nucleotides not matched to a gene: 4. There are 14 residues in the CDR3. From germline, CDR1 is SGHDT and CDR2 YYEEEE.

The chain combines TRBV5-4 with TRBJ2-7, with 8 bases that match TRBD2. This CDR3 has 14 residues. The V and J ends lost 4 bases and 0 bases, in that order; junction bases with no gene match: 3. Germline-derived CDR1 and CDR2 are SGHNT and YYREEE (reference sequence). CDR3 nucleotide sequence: TGTGCCAGCAGCCCCAGCGGGAGCTCCTACGAGCAGTACTTC. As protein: CASSPSGSSYEQYF.

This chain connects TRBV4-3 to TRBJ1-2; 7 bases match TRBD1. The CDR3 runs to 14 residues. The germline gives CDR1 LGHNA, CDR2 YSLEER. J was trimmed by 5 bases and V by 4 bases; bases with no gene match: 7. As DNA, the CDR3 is TGCGCCAGCAGCCCGACAGGGCCCCCTTATGGCTACACCTTC. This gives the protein CASSPTGPPYGYTF.

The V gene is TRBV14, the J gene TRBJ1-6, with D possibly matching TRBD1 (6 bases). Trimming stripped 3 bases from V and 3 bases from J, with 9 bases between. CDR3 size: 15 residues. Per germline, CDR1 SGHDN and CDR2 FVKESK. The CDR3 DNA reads TGTGCCAGCAGCCAGAGACAGGTCTATAATTCACCCCTCCACTTT. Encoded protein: CASSQRQVYNSPLHF.

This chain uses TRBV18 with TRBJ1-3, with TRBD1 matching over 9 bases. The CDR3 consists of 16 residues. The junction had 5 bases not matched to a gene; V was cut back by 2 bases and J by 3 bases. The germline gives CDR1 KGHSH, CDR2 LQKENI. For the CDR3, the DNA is TGTGCCAGCTCACCAACTCGGACAGGGGATGGAAACACCATATATTTT. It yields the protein CASSPTRTGDGNTIYF. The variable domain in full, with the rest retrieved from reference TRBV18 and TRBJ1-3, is NAGVMQNPRHLVRRRGQEARLRCSPMKGHSHVYWYRQLPEEGLKFMVYLQKENIIDESGMPKERFSAEFPKEGPSILRIQQVVRGDSAAYFCASSPTRTGDGNTIYFGEGSWLTVV.

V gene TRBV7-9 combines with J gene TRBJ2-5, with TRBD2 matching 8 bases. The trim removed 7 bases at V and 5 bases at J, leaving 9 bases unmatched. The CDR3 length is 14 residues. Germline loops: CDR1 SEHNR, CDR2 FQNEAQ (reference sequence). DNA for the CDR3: TGTGCCAGCATCCCCGGGAGGGTCGGGGAGACCCAGTACTTC. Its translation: CASIPGRVGETQYF.

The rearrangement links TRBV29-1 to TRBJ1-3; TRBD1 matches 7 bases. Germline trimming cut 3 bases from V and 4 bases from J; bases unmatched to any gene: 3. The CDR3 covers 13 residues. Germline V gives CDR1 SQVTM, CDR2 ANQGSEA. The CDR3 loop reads CSVDQGGGNTIYF. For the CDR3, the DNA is TGCAGCGTTGACCAGGGGGGCGGAAACACCATATATTTT. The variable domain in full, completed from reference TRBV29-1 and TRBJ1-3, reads SAVISQKPSRDICQRGTSLTIQCQVDSQVTMMFWYRQQPGQSLTLIATANQGSEATYESGFVIDKFPISRPNLTFSTLTVSNMSPEDSSIYLCSVDQGGGNTIYFGEGSWLTVV.

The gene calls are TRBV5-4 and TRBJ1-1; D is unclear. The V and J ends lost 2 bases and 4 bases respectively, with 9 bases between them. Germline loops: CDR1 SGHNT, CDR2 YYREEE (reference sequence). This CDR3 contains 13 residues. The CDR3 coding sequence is TGTGCCAGCAGCTTAGAGGTTAGCACTGAAGCTTTCTTT. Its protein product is CASSLEVSTEAFF.

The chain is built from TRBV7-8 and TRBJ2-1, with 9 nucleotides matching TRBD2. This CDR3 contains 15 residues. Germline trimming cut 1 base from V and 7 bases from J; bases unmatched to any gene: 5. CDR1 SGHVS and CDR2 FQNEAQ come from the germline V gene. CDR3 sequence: CASSLGAGGANEQFF. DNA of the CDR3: TGTGCCAGCAGCTTAGGGGCGGGAGGGGCGAATGAGCAGTTCTTC.

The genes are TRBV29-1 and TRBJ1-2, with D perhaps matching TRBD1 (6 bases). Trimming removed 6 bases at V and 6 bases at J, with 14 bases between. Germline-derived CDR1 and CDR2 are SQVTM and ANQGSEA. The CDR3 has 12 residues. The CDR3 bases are TGCAGCGTCCGGATGGCAGGGGATGGCTACACCTTC. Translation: CSVRMAGDGYTF.

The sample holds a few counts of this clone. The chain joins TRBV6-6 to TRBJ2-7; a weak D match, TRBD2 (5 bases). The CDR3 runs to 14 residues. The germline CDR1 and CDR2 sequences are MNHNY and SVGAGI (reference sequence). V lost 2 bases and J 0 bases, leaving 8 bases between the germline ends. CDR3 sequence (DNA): TGTGCCAGCAGTTACGAGGGCGACTCCTACGAGCAGTACTTC. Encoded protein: CASSYEGDSYEQYF.

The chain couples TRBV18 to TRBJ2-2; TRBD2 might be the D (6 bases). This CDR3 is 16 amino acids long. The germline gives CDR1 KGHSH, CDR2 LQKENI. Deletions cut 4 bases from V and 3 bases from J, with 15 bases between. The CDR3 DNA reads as TGTGCCAGCTCACAGATTAGCGGAGGGGACACCGGGGAGCTGTTTTTT. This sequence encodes CASSQISGGDTGELFF.

The CDR3 nucleotides are TGTGCCAGCGTAGCGGGACTTGTCGGGGAGCTGTTTTTT. It codes for CASVAGLVGELFF. This chain uses TRBV2 with TRBJ2-2; 8 nucleotides line up with TRBD2. J lost 7 bases, V lost 8 bases, and 6 bases had no gene match. The CDR3 loop spans 13 amino acids. CDR1 and CDR2 (germline): SNHLY, FYNNEI.